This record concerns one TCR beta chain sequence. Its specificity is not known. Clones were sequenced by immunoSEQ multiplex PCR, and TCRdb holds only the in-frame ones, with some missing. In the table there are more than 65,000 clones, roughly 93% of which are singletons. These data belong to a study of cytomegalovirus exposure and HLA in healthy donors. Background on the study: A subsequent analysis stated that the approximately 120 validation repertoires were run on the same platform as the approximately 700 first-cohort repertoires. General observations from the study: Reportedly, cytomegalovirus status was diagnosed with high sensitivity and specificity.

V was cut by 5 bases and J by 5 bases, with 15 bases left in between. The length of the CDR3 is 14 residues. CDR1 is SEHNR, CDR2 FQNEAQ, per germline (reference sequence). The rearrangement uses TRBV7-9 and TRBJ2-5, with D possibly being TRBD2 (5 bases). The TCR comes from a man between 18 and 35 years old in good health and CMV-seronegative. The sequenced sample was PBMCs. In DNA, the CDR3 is TGTGCCAGCAGCACAGCCGGGGTCCGGGAGACCCAGTACTTC. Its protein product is CASSTAGVRETQYF. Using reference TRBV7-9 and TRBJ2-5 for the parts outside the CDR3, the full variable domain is DTGVSQNPRHKITKRGQNVTFRCDPISEHNRLYWYRQTLGQGPEFLTYFQNEAQLEKSRLLSDRFSAERPKGSFSTLEIQRTEQGDSAMYLCASSTAGVRETQYFGPGTRLLVL.